The 10 T cell receptor beta chains below were found in one sample sequenced in a study of shared clonotypes between healthy human individuals (dated by TCRdb to 2020 to 2021). Receptor amplification or capture employed the immunoSEQ multiplex PCR assay. The table was pulled from immuneACCESS by TCRdb, which kept in-frame rearrangements only. Such tables lose some clones; where checked, under half of the loss comes from unresolved V genes, and the rest has no known cause. For this sample there are under 750,000 clones; 55% to 80% appear just once. Over 1.5% of the sample is held by the ten biggest clonotypes. The sample comprised memory CD4+ T cells sorted from blood. Reading the label with the study, this specimen's cell subset or site is: CD45RA-negative fraction. The receptors were sampled from a woman in her twenties or thirties in good health.

The chain is built from TRBV4-1 and TRBJ2-7; 12 bases align to TRBD1. The CDR3 is 16 residues long. The V gene end was trimmed by 1 base and the J gene end by 4 bases; junction bases not matched to a gene: 5. From germline, CDR1 is MGHRA and CDR2 YSYEKL. The CDR3 coding sequence is TGCGCCAGCAGCCAAGTCCCGGGACAGGGGGCGTACGAGCAGTACTTC. It is translated as CASSQVPGQGAYEQYF.

The rearrangement joins TRBV5-4 to TRBJ2-3; 8 positions match TRBD2. CDR3 size: 15 residues. J gave up 0 bases and V 2 bases, and 2 bases lay outside the gene matches. The germline gives CDR1 SGHNT, CDR2 YYREEE (reference sequence). CDR3 nucleotides: TGTGCCAGCAGCTTTAGCGGGGCCAGCACAGATACGCAGTATTTT. It encodes CASSFSGASTDTQYF. Full variable domain (outside the CDR3, taken from reference TRBV5-4 and TRBJ2-3): ETGVTQSPTHLIKTRGQQVTLRCSSQSGHNTVSWYQQALGQGPQFIFQYYREEENGRGNFPPRFSGLQFPNYSSELNVNALELDDSALYLCASSFSGASTDTQYFGPGTRLTVL.

This rearrangement joins TRBV4-1 to TRBJ2-1, with 14 bases lining up with TRBD2. The CDR3 has 14 residues. The V gene end was trimmed by 5 bases and the J gene end by 9 bases; junction bases not matched to a gene: 3. Germline loops: CDR1 MGHRA, CDR2 YSYEKL. The CDR3 spells CASSSTSGRGEQFF. CDR3 DNA: TGCGCCAGCAGCTCGACTAGCGGGAGGGGTGAGCAGTTCTTC.

The genes are TRBV7-9 and TRBJ1-1; no definite D call. The CDR3 contains 15 residues. Trimming pared 1 base from V and 4 bases from J, leaving 13 bases between. Per the germline V gene, CDR1 is SEHNR and CDR2 is FQNEAQ (reference sequence). The CDR3 nucleotides read TGTGCCAGCAGCTTAGGGCAGAGGCAAACCACTGAAGCTTTCTTT. Translating gives CASSLGQRQTTEAFF.

This chain uses TRBV6-5 with TRBJ1-2; a weak D match, TRBD1 (5 bases). Trimming removed 0 bases from V and 6 bases from J, with 14 bases in between. The CDR3 totals 15 residues. Germline CDR1 reads MNHEY; CDR2 reads SVGAGI. The CDR3 coding sequence is TGTGCCAGCAGTTACTCGAGCGGGGGAAGGGATGGCTACACCTTC. Protein sequence: CASSYSSGGRDGYTF.

As regards this clone: Additional DNA sequences in this sample encode the identical CDR3. This chain connects TRBV28 to TRBJ2-7; D is possibly TRBD1 (6 bases). The CDR3 has 14 residues. Germline CDR1 is MDHEN and CDR2 is SYDVKM. V lost 6 bases and J lost 0, with 12 bases in between. CDR3 region: CASRRQASSYEQYF. The CDR3 DNA is TGTGCCAGCAGGAGACAGGCGAGCTCCTACGAGCAGTACTTC.

This clone was observed a few times. The genes are TRBV18 and TRBJ1-2; 12 bases align to TRBD1. The CDR3 has 16 amino acids. Trimming removed 5 bases from V and 4 bases from J; junction bases left unmatched: 8. Per the germline V gene, CDR1 is KGHSH and CDR2 is LQKENI. This chain's CDR3 is CASSSPGQGAGYGYTF. Written as DNA, the CDR3 is TGTGCCAGCTCATCCCCGGGACAGGGGGCTGGCTATGGCTACACCTTC.

The chain couples TRBV4-1 to TRBJ2-7; D gene ambiguous. The length of the CDR3 is 17 residues. Trimming left V 0 bases short and J 0 bases short, with 15 bases between. Germline V CDR1 and CDR2: MGHRA, YSYEKL. CDR3 in amino acids: CASSQEFVTWDSYEQYF. For the CDR3, the DNA is TGCGCCAGCAGCCAAGAGTTTGTGACATGGGACTCCTACGAGCAGTACTTC.

This clone was observed a few times. The chain combines TRBV27 with TRBJ2-5; 8 bases are shared with TRBD1. The junction had 10 bases not matched to a gene; V was cut back by 8 bases and J by 5 bases. Looked up from germline, CDR1 is MNHEY and CDR2 is SMNVEV (reference sequence). This CDR3 spans 14 amino acids. The CDR3 DNA follows: TGTGCCAGCTCAAAGCAGGGGGCGCGGGAGACCCAGTACTTC. It is translated as CASSKQGARETQYF.

Turning to this clone: This likely reflects a read error, since a far larger clone is one base away. J is TRBJ2-3 and V is TRBV28; no reliable D call. Germline CDR1 and CDR2: MDHEN and SYDVKM. Trimming removed 4 bases at V and 2 bases at J, with 4 bases between. The CDR3 spans 12 residues. The CDR3 loop is CASSSPTDTQYF. The CDR3 DNA follows: TGTGCCAGCAGTTCCCCCACAGATACGCAGTATTTT.